Following are 20 T cell receptor beta chains from one sample sequenced in a study of CD8+ T cells in alopecia areata. RNA was isolated and reverse transcribed to cDNA, the sequencing template. Some clones are missing from TCRdb's copy, which holds only in-frame ones; the method was immunoSEQ multiplex PCR. The sample contains 200,000 to 250,000 clones, 50% to 60% of which appear only once. The specimen comprised CD4+ T cells sorted from blood, sampled at week 0. All receptors derive from a human donor with alopecia areata.

The chain joins TRBV5-6 to TRBJ2-5; D might be TRBD2 (6 bases). CDR1 and CDR2 from the germline V gene are SGHDT and YYEEEE. Trimming removed 2 bases at V and 2 bases at J, with 19 bases between. The CDR3 has 17 amino acids. Here the CDR3 DNA reads TGTGCCAGCAGCTTCGTGAGTATAAGCGGGCGACAAGAGACCCAGTACTTC. This sequence encodes CASSFVSISGRQETQYF.

The chain couples TRBV6-6 to TRBJ2-7; D is undetermined. The CDR3 runs to 16 residues. V lost 5 bases and J lost 0, with 17 bases in between. Germline V gene lookup returns CDR1 MNHNY and CDR2 SVGAGI (reference sequence). The CDR3 nucleotides read TGTGCCAGCAGTCCCCGATCCCTCCGGAGCTCCTACGAGCAGTACTTC. It translates to CASSPRSLRSSYEQYF.

This rearrangement joins TRBV9 to TRBJ2-1; the match to TRBD1 covers 7 bases. The germline gives CDR1 SGDLS, CDR2 YYNGEE. This CDR3 region has 15 residues. The V and J ends lost 3 bases and 2 bases, in that order; junction bases with no gene match: 5. The CDR3 DNA reads TGTGCCAGCAGCGGAGGGGGCGCCGCCTACAATGAGCAGTTCTTC. Translating gives CASSGGGAAYNEQFF.

This clone was observed a few times. Relative to the germline gene, one junction end is altered; a read error may explain this. The chain couples TRBV6-6 to TRBJ1-1, with TRBD1 matching 7 bases. This CDR3 comprises 14 residues. CDR1 is MNHNY, CDR2 SVGAGI, per germline (reference sequence). Written as DNA, the CDR3 is TGTGCCAGCCTTGACAGGGAGTGGAACTCTGAAGCTTTCTTT. The encoded protein is CASLDREWNSEAFF.

This sequence joins TRBV30 and TRBJ2-7; 9 nucleotides line up with TRBD1. The CDR3 totals 15 residues. The germline gives CDR1 GTSNPN, CDR2 SVGIG (reference sequence). J gave up 3 bases and V 1 base, and 7 bases lay outside the gene matches. The chain's CDR3 is CAWSEPRQGGYEQYF. The CDR3 DNA is TGTGCCTGGAGTGAGCCTCGACAGGGGGGCTACGAGCAGTACTTC.

The CDR3 loop reads CASTSSGQGEAFF. The CDR3 region has the DNA TGTGCCAGTACATCGTCCGGACAGGGTGAAGCTTTCTTT. The chain recombines TRBV19 with TRBJ1-1, with TRBD1 matching over 8 bases. Germline trimming cut 7 bases from V and 7 bases from J; bases unmatched to any gene: 8. The CDR3 has 13 amino acids. CDR1 and CDR2 from the germline V gene are LNHDA and SQIVND (reference sequence). The full variable domain, in which reference TRBV19 and TRBJ1-1 provide the parts outside the CDR3, is DGGITQSPKYLFRKEGQNVTLSCEQNLNHDAMYWYRQDPGQGLRLIYYSQIVNDFQKGDIAEGYSVSREKKESFPLTVTSAQKNPTAFYLCASTSSGQGEAFFGQGTRLTVV.

This clone was seen a few times. The chain joins TRBV7-9 to TRBJ2-7; 8 nucleotides agree with TRBD1. V lost 2 bases to trimming and J lost 6 bases; unmatched junction nucleotides: 9. This CDR3 spans 15 amino acids. Germline CDR1 SEHNR, CDR2 FQNEAQ (reference sequence). The CDR3 DNA sequence: TGTGCCAGCAGCTTATTCCAGACAGGGGCTGGCGAGCAGTACTTC. Translating it yields CASSLFQTGAGEQYF. Variable domain in full (rest from reference TRBV7-9 and TRBJ2-7): DTGVSQNPRHKITKRGQNVTFRCDPISEHNRLYWYRQTLGQGPEFLTYFQNEAQLEKSRLLSDRFSAERPKGSFSTLEIQRTEQGDSAMYLCASSLFQTGAGEQYFGPGTRLTVT.

This clone was seen a single time. The chain is built from TRBV5-1 and TRBJ1-1; 9 nucleotides line up with TRBD1. Germline CDR1 SGHRS, CDR2 YFSETQ. After removal of 2 bases from V and 0 bases from J, the junction contained 5 bases not matched to a gene. There are 16 residues in the CDR3. This chain's CDR3 is CASSFGDRVMNTEAFF. The CDR3 region has the DNA TGCGCCAGCAGCTTTGGGGACAGGGTCATGAACACTGAAGCTTTCTTT.

In its sample, this clone was seen a few times. The V and J genes are TRBV7-2 and TRBJ2-7, with D unclear. V was clipped by 8 bases and J by 5 bases, with 16 bases between them. CDR1 and CDR2 from the germline V gene are SGHTA and FQGNSA. This CDR3 is built from 13 residues. DNA for the CDR3: TGTGCCAGCCTGACAACGCTGTCCCACGAGCAGTACTTC. This codes for CASLTTLSHEQYF.

The chain recombines TRBV6-1 with TRBJ1-4; D is perhaps TRBD1 (5 bases). Germline V gene lookup returns CDR1 MNHNS and CDR2 SASEGT. V was trimmed by 7 bases and J by 0 bases, leaving 12 bases between them. The CDR3 has 15 residues. The CDR3 DNA reads as TGTGCCAGCACCATGACAGCGTCAACTAATGAAAAACTGTTTTTT. Encoded protein: CASTMTASTNEKLFF.

The table lists this clone with a few counts. V usage is TRBV23-1 and J usage is TRBJ2-7; 8 bases line up with TRBD1. TRBV23-1 carries the ORF label, with uncertain function. The CDR3 is 17 amino acids. V lost 2 bases to trimming and J lost 4 bases; unmatched junction nucleotides: 13. For the CDR3, the DNA is TGCGCCAGCAGTCAAAATTTCGGGACAGGACGCAGATACGAGCAGTACTTC. Its translation is CASSQNFGTGRRYEQYF.

This chain links TRBV4-1 with TRBJ2-2; no reliable D call. CDR3 length: 16 residues. CDR1 is MGHRA, CDR2 YSYEKL, per germline. V lost 4 bases to trimming and J lost 3 bases, with 15 bases between them. The CDR3 protein is CASSRPLAADTGELFF. DNA of the CDR3: TGCGCCAGCAGCCGCCCGTTGGCGGCCGACACCGGGGAGCTGTTTTTT.

The chain links TRBV6-5 to TRBJ1-2; a weak D match, TRBD1 (5 bases). Germline values: CDR1 MNHEY, CDR2 SVGAGI. The V end lost 7 bases, the J end lost 4 bases, and 13 bases lay between the germline ends. The CDR3 consists of 13 residues. The CDR3 sequence is CASTWGGVYGYTF. The CDR3 DNA sequence: TGTGCCAGCACCTGGGGAGGGGTCTATGGCTACACCTTC.

This clone was picked up one time. The chain carries TRBV4-1 and TRBJ2-3; 10 bases line up with TRBD2. The germline V gene has CDR1 MGHRA and CDR2 YSYEKL. The J segment lost 2 bases and the V segment lost 1 base, leaving 9 bases of the junction unmatched. This CDR3 spans 18 amino acids. CDR3 sequence (DNA): TGCGCCAGCAGCCAAGGCTTAGCGGGGGGCCTCATCACAGATACGCAGTATTTT. This encodes CASSQGLAGGLITDTQYF.

This clone was observed a few times. This chain uses TRBV29-1 with TRBJ2-1; 7 nucleotides align to TRBD1. Germline lookup yields CDR1 SQVTM and CDR2 ANQGSEA. This CDR3 is built from 16 residues. V trimming: 6 bases; J trimming: 7 bases; junction bases outside the gene matches: 18. The CDR3 DNA is TGCAGCGTCCGAAGACCCCGAAAGGGGGCGCTGAATGAGCAGTTCTTC. It translates to CSVRRPRKGALNEQFF.

As for this clone: Additional DNA sequences in this sample encode the identical CDR3. The J gene is TRBJ1-2, the V gene TRBV9; D is undetermined. Germline CDR1 is SGDLS and CDR2 is YYNGEE. V was shortened by 0 bases and J by 3 bases, with 6 bases between the two germline ends. This CDR3 has 13 residues. CDR3 in amino acids: CASSVGRDYGYTF. CDR3 DNA: TGTGCCAGCAGCGTAGGGAGGGACTATGGCTACACCTTC.

The chain couples TRBV27 to TRBJ1-4; D unresolved. Germline CDR1 is MNHEY and CDR2 is SMNVEV (reference sequence). The CDR3 runs 14 residues. The V end was cut by 6 bases, the J end by 8 bases, with 16 bases between. Written as DNA, the CDR3 is TGTGCCAGCAGCCCGTGGCAGAGTAAGGAAAAACTGTTTTTT. Translating it yields CASSPWQSKEKLFF.

The V gene is TRBV2, the J gene TRBJ1-4, with 8 bases lining up with TRBD1. From germline, CDR1 is SNHLY and CDR2 FYNNEI. The V gene end was trimmed by 8 bases and the J gene end by 3 bases; junction bases not matched to a gene: 5. The CDR3 totals 14 residues. CDR3 protein: CASLPGGANEKLFF. CDR3 bases: TGTGCCAGCCTACCAGGGGGCGCTAATGAAAAACTGTTTTTT.

This sequence joins TRBV30 and TRBJ1-1; the D is unclear. The CDR3 covers 13 residues. Trimming cost V 4 bases and J 2 bases, with 11 bases left between them. From germline, CDR1 is GTSNPN and CDR2 SVGIG (reference sequence). In DNA, the CDR3 is TGTGCCTGGACGCTTCAAACTAACACTGAAGCTTTCTTT. As protein: CAWTLQTNTEAFF.

The genes are TRBV2 and TRBJ2-5, with TRBD1 matching over 8 bases. The CDR3 runs to 15 residues. CDR1 and CDR2 from the germline V gene are SNHLY and FYNNEI. The V and J ends lost 7 bases and 2 bases, in that order; junction bases with no gene match: 9. This chain's CDR3 is CASKRQGLGQETQYF. CDR3 in DNA: TGTGCCAGCAAAAGACAGGGGTTGGGTCAAGAGACCCAGTACTTC.